The source of this T cell receptor (beta chain) is a study of T-cell reconstitution after alpha-beta-depleted transplantation in children. With respect to this clonotype: Its antigen is still unknown.

Study results and caveats: Alpha-beta T cells present about two months after transplant were reported to originate from several hundred expanded graft clones. At the one-year point after transplant, T-cell counts and TCRbeta diversity were found to come mostly from T cells that had been newly produced. Surviving thymic progenitors and recipient T cells were the source of high TCRbeta diversity at day 60 in some patients.

Per the germline V gene, CDR1 is GTSNPN and CDR2 is SVGIG (reference sequence). The CDR3 runs 14 residues. The V gene end was trimmed by 3 bases and the J gene end by 6 bases; junction bases not matched to a gene: 6. Unique molecular identifiers were incorporated when the TCRbeta library was constructed. TCRdb called the PCR reads again in MiXCR, with one record for every CDR3 protein. The sample gives about 610,000 distinct CDR3 sequences, 25% to 30% of which show up once; under 45% is in the top ten. This clonotype was obtained from a boy less than two years old with Wiskott-Aldrich syndrome, due to receive a stem cell transplant. The chain recombines TRBV30 with TRBJ2-1, with 9 bases matching TRBD2. Sequenced material: PBMCs, taken before TCRalphabeta/CD19-depleted stem cell transplant. CDR3: CAWRIAGVFNEQFF. In DNA, the CDR3 is TGTGCCTGGAGGATAGCGGGAGTGTTCAATGAGCAGTTCTTC.